These 7 T cell receptor beta chains came from one sample sequenced in a study of CD8 T cells in Susac syndrome. Roughly 0.45 to 1 ug RNA was reverse transcribed with random hexamers. TCRdb used MiXCR to reprocess the immunoSEQ multiplex PCR reads, holding one entry per CDR3 protein. The data contain about 200,000 distinct CDR3 sequences, roughly 91% of them singletons. Sample: CD4+ T cells from PBMCs. The receptors stem from a human donor with Susac syndrome.

The chain combines TRBV3-1 with TRBJ2-3; TRBD2 might be the D (6 bases). The ends were cut back, 0 bases at V and 2 bases at J, with 12 bases in the middle. CDR3 length: 16 amino acids. Germline assignment: CDR1 LGHDT and CDR2 YNNKEL (reference sequence). CDR3 sequence reads: CASSQEEGTSTDTQYF. The CDR3 DNA reads as TGTGCCAGCAGCCAAGAGGAGGGGACCTCCACAGATACGCAGTATTTT.

V usage is TRBV20-1 and J usage is TRBJ2-7, with 9 positions matching TRBD2. Trimming cost V 5 bases and J 4 bases; bases outside gene matches: 9. The CDR3 has 14 amino acids. Per germline, CDR1 DFQATT and CDR2 SNEGSKA (reference sequence). CDR3 region: CSALAGVVPYEQYF. CDR3 bases: TGCAGTGCTTTAGCGGGAGTGGTACCTTACGAGCAGTACTTC.

This chain uses TRBV7-9 with TRBJ2-2; no definite D call. The CDR3 is made up of 14 amino acids. The germline V gene encodes CDR1 SEHNR and CDR2 FQNEAQ (reference sequence). V was trimmed by 5 bases and J by 4 bases, leaving 11 bases between them. CDR3 residues: CASSPPGSTGELFF. CDR3 nucleotide sequence: TGTGCCAGCAGCCCCCCAGGTAGCACCGGGGAGCTGTTTTTT.

This clonotype was recorded only once. V and J are TRBV29-1 and TRBJ1-4; the D is unclear. V dropped 2 bases and J dropped 11 bases, with 0 bases sitting between them. There are 8 residues in the CDR3. The germline V gene encodes CDR1 SQVTM and CDR2 ANQGSEA. The CDR3 DNA reads as TGCAGCGTTGAAAAACTGTTTTTT. This encodes CSVEKLFF.

J is TRBJ2-5 and V is TRBV3-1; possible D gene TRBD2, 5 bases. This CDR3 is built from 12 residues. Trimming cost V 1 base and J 14 bases, with 14 bases left between them. Germline V CDR1 and CDR2: LGHDT, YNNKEL (reference sequence). In DNA, the CDR3 is TGTGCCAGCAGCCAAGGGATCCTAGCCGTTTACTTC. Translated, it gives CASSQGILAVYF.

The chain joins TRBV5-1 to TRBJ1-3; D gene uncertain. The CDR3 covers 14 residues. Trimming took 5 bases from V and 0 from J, leaving 9 bases between them. CDR1 and CDR2 from the germline V gene are SGHRS and YFSETQ. The CDR3 is CASRPESSGNTIYF. CDR3 DNA: TGCGCCAGCAGACCTGAGTCCTCTGGAAACACCATATATTTT.

The CDR3 loop reads CASSSSRVREQFF. CDR3 DNA sequence: TGTGCCAGCAGTTCCAGCAGGGTGCGTGAGCAGTTCTTC. The chain links TRBV11-3 to TRBJ2-1, with a possible D match to TRBD1 (5 bases). Per germline, CDR1 SGHNT and CDR2 YENEEA. V shed 6 bases and J shed 9 bases, with 15 bases lying between them. This CDR3 has 13 amino acids.